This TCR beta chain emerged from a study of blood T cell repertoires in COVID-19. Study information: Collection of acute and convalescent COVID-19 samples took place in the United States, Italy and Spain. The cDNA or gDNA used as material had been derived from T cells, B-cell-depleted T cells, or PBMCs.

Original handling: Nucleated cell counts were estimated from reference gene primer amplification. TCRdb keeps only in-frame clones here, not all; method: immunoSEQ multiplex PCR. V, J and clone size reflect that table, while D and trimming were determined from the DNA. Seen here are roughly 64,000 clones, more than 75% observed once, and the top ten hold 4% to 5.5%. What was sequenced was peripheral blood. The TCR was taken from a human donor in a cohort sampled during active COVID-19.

The CDR3 DNA reads as TGTGCCAGCAGGCGACTGGCGGTGGAGACCCAGTACTTC. It specifies CASRRLAVETQYF. The chain is built from TRBV12-3 or TRBV12-4 and TRBJ2-5, with D uncertain. CDR3 length equals 13 residues. V was cut by 6 bases and J by 5 bases, with 13 bases left in between.